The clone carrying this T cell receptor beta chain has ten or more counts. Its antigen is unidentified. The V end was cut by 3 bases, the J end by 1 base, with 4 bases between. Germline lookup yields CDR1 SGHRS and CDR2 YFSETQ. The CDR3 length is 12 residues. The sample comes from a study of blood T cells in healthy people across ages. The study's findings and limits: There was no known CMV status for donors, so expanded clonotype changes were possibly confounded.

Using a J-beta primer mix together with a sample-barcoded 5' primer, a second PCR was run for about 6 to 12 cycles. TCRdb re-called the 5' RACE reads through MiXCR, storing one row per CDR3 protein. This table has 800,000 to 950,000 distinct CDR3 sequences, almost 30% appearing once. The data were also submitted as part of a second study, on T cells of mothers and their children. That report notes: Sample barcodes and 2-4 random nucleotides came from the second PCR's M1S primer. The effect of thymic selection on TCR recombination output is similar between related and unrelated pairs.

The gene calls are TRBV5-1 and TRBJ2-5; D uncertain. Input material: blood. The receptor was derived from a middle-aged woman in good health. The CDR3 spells CASSSSQETQYF. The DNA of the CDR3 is TGCGCCAGCAGCTCATCCCAAGAGACCCAGTACTTC.